The source of this T cell receptor (beta chain) is a study of shared clonotypes between healthy human individuals. Turning to this clone: Its antigen is not known.

Here immunoSEQ multiplex PCR was the method, and the copy in TCRdb shows in-frame clones only, minus some. Among 800,000 to 950,000 clones listed, just over 95% were seen once. Per germline, CDR1 MNHEY and CDR2 SMNVEV (reference sequence). The CDR3 spans 15 residues. J was trimmed by 9 bases and V by 4 bases; bases with no gene match: 8. CD8 cells regarded as naive lacked CD45RO, were positively chosen for CCR7, and omitted terminally differentiated effector memory CD45RA+ cells. General study points: Generally, estimated richness proved larger in naive subsets than it did in memory subsets.

Sequencing used naive CD8+ T cells sorted from blood. The rearrangement uses TRBV27 and TRBJ1-5; 11 bases are a match to TRBD1. The sequence derives from a man aged 30 to 45 in good health. The CDR3 DNA is TGTGCCAGCAGTTCACCGGGACAGGGGGGTGGGCCCCAGCATTTT. Its protein product is CASSSPGQGGGPQHF.